This is a list of T cell receptor beta chains from one sample in a study of radiotherapy plus CTLA-4 blockade in lung cancer. Repertoires were generated with immunoSEQ multiplex PCR, while TCRdb's copy carries only in-frame clones and drops some. This sample carries 50,000 to 85,000 clones, about 80% of them seen once, and the ten largest clones take 4%. Sample: peripheral blood, taken from a patient treated with radiotherapy plus ipilimumab. These receptors originate from a human donor with non-small cell lung cancer who had a partial response to radiotherapy plus ipilimumab. The CDR3 runs from the conserved cysteine through the conserved F or W. The D gene is left open where the match is weak. The size field is filled for only some rows; it gives once, few, many or a size class.

abundance,j_gene,v_gene,d_gene,CDR3aa,CDR3nt
NA,TRBJ2-2,TRBV9,TRBD2,CASSVLAGGRTGELFF,TGTGCCAGCAGCGTTCTAGCGGGAGGCCGGACCGGGGAGCTGTTTTTT
NA,TRBJ2-5,TRBV7-3,TRBD1,CASSLYPPGTGAQETQYF,TGTGCCAGCAGCTTATACCCCCCCGGGACAGGGGCGCAAGAGACCCAGTACTTC
few,TRBJ1-4,TRBV2,NA,CASTGLRGEKLFF,TGTGCCAGCACCGGACTCAGGGGAGAAAAACTGTTTTTT
NA,TRBJ2-7,TRBV6-1,NA,CASSLWDKEQYF,TGTGCCAGCAGTTTATGGGACAAAGAGCAGTACTTC
NA,TRBJ2-6,TRBV28,NA,CASRRGNSGANVLTF,TGTGCCAGCAGACGAGGGAACTCTGGGGCCAACGTCCTGACTTTC
NA,TRBJ1-2,TRBV7-9,TRBD1,CASSRRQGGRYGYTF,TGTGCCAGCAGTCGACGACAGGGGGGCCGCTATGGCTACACCTTC
NA,TRBJ1-1,TRBV27,NA,CASSVGGAVSTEAFF,TGTGCCAGCAGTGTCGGGGGGGCGGTAAGCACTGAAGCTTTCTTT
NA,TRBJ2-1,TRBV30,NA,CAWRRLESAYSEQFF,TGTGCCTGGAGACGACTAGAATCGGCATATTCGGAGCAGTTCTTC
NA,TRBJ1-4,TRBV28,NA,CASSTSQGANEKLFF,TGTGCCAGCTCAACGTCCCAAGGGGCTAATGAAAAACTGTTTTTT
NA,TRBJ2-5,TRBV11-2,TRBD2,CASSFQGVGGEETQYF,TGTGCCAGCAGCTTTCAAGGGGTGGGAGGGGAAGAGACCCAGTACTTC
NA,TRBJ2-1,TRBV7-2,TRBD2,CASSFLTSGRYNEQFF,TGTGCCAGCAGCTTCCTGACTAGCGGGCGTTACAATGAGCAGTTCTTC
few,TRBJ1-3,TRBV6-6,NA,CASSFAQTSSGNTIYF,TGTGCCAGCAGTTTTGCTCAGACAAGCTCTGGAAACACCATATATTTT
few,TRBJ1-1,TRBV7-8,TRBD1,CASTPQGASYTEAFF,TGTGCCAGCACCCCGCAGGGGGCATCGTACACTGAAGCTTTCTTT
NA,TRBJ2-7,TRBV5-4,TRBD1,CASSSPGQGYYEQYF,TGTGCCAGCAGCTCCCCGGGACAGGGGTACTACGAGCAGTACTTC
once,TRBJ2-5,TRBV7-2,NA,CASSFLFQETQYF,TGTGCCAGCAGCTTTCTGTTTCAAGAGACCCAGTACTTC